Following are 6 T cell receptor beta chains from one sample sequenced in a study of patients and donors after allogeneic stem cell transplantation (TCRdb year 2020). To prepare the library, RT-PCR was applied. The reads were generated on a NextSeq 550. The public reads were reprocessed in TCRdb via fastp at Q25 and MiXCR, keeping in-frame beta chains. Rows matching on CDR3 protein sequence are summarized as one entry with the most common DNA and genes. Within this sample are roughly 880,000 distinct CDR3 sequences, with more than 15% of them counted one time only. Together, the top ten hold under 6.5% of the sample. The sample consisted of blood, either unsorted or a sorted T cell fraction (not recorded which). The receptor source for this set is a human donor who was either an allogeneic HSCT recipient or a stem cell or donor lymphocyte infusion donor (not recorded which). It is not recorded whose cells these are; they may come from a transplant donor.

This clonotype was recorded at least ten times. The genes are TRBV4-1 and TRBJ1-5, with D maybe TRBD1 (5 bases). This CDR3 has 15 residues. Germline assignment: CDR1 MGHRA and CDR2 YSYEKL. Between the trimmed V and J ends, which lost 0 bases and 4 bases, there was a span of 10 bases. Written as DNA, the CDR3 is TGCGCCAGCAGCCAAGATTGGGGGTGGAATCAGCCCCAGCATTTT. This gives the protein CASSQDWGWNQPQHF.

This chain joins TRBV9 and TRBJ2-1; no firm D call. This CDR3 is built from 13 residues. Between the trimmed V and J ends, which lost 0 bases and 7 bases, there was a span of 8 bases. Looked up from germline, CDR1 is SGDLS and CDR2 is YYNGEE. The CDR3 sequence: CASSVVGWNEQFF. The CDR3 bases are TGTGCCAGCAGCGTAGTTGGATGGAATGAGCAGTTCTTC.

The V gene is TRBV30, the J gene TRBJ2-1, with D maybe TRBD2 (6 bases). The germline V gene encodes CDR1 GTSNPN and CDR2 SVGIG (reference sequence). V was cut by 5 bases and J by 0 bases, with 14 bases left in between. The length of the CDR3 is 15 residues. The CDR3 nucleotides are TGTGCCTGGGACATGGGACTGAGCTCCTACAATGAGCAGTTCTTC. It translates to CAWDMGLSSYNEQFF. Using reference TRBV30 and TRBJ2-1 for the parts outside the CDR3, the full variable domain is SQTIHQWPATLVQPVGSPLSLECTVEGTSNPNLYWYRQAAGRGLQLLFYSVGIGQISSEVPQNLSASRPQDRQFILSSKKLLLSDSGFYLCAWDMGLSSYNEQFFGPGTRLTVL.

The genes are TRBV18 and TRBJ2-5; the match to TRBD1 covers 7 bases. Trimming at V came to 2 bases and at J to 5 bases, leaving 5 bases not matched to a gene. Per the germline V gene, CDR1 is KGHSH and CDR2 is LQKENI. CDR3 size: 14 residues. The CDR3 protein is CASSPRGPEETQYF. The CDR3 region has the DNA TGTGCCAGCTCACCAAGGGGGCCGGAGGAGACCCAGTACTTC.

The chain couples TRBV5-1 to TRBJ2-2; 8 bases agree with TRBD1. Per germline, CDR1 SGHRS and CDR2 YFSETQ. This CDR3 spans 16 amino acids. Trimming took 3 bases from V and 0 from J; bases not matched to a gene: 4. This CDR3 is CASSSDRVANTGELFF. The CDR3, as DNA: TGCGCCAGCAGCTCGGACAGGGTGGCGAACACCGGGGAGCTGTTTTTT.

The gene calls are TRBV5-4 and TRBJ2-3, with D uncertain. The V end lost 3 bases, the J end lost 7 bases, and 15 bases lay between the germline ends. Germline V gene lookup returns CDR1 SGHNT and CDR2 YYREEE (reference sequence). This CDR3 has 14 amino acids. CDR3 amino acids: CASSSMDVGYTQYF. CDR3 sequence (DNA): TGTGCCAGCAGCTCCATGGACGTCGGGTATACGCAGTATTTT. The full variable domain, with the rest looked up from reference TRBV5-4 and TRBJ2-3, is ETGVTQSPTHLIKTRGQQVTLRCSSQSGHNTVSWYQQALGQGPQFIFQYYREEENGRGNFPPRFSGLQFPNYSSELNVNALELDDSALYLCASSSMDVGYTQYFGPGTRLTVL.